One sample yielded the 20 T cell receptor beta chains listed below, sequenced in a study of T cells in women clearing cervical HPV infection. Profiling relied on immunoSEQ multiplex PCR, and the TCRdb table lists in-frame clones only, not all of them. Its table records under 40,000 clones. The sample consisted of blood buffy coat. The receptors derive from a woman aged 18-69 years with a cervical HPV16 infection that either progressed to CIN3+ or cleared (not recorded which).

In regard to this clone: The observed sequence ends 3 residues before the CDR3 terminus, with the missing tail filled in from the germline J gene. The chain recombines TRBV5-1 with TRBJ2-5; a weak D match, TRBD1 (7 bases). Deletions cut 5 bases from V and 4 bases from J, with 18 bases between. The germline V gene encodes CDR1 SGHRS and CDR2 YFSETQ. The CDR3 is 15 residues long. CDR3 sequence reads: CASREGAGDGETQYF. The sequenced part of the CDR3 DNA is TGCGCCAGCAGGGAGGGGGCCGGAGATGGAGAGACC.

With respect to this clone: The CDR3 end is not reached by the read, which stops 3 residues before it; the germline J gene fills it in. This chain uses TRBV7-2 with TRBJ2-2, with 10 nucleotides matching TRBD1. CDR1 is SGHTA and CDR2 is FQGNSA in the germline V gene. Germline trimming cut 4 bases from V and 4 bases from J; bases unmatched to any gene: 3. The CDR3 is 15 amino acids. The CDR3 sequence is CASSYGQGGTGELFF. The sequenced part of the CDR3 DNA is TGTGCCAGCAGCTATGGACAGGGGGGCACCGGGGAG. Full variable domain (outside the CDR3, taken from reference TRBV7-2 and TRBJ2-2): GAGVSQSPSNKVTEKGKDVELRCDPISGHTALYWYRQSLGQGLEFLIYFQGNSAPDKSGLPSDRFSAERTGGSVSTLTIQRTQQEDSAVYLCASSYGQGGTGELFFGEGSRLTVL.

The CDR3 sequence: CASSPTSGESSGANVLTF. The CDR3 DNA, read in part, is TGTGCCAGCAGCCCGACTAGCGGAGAGAGCTCTGGGGCCAACGTC. This sequence joins TRBV7-3 and TRBJ2-6, with 9 bases identical to TRBD2. The read terminates 3 residues before the CDR3 end, so the remaining end is supplied by the germline J gene. V lost 5 bases and J lost 0; bases outside the gene matches: 8. The germline V gene has CDR1 SGHTA and CDR2 FQGTGA. The CDR3 loop spans 18 amino acids.

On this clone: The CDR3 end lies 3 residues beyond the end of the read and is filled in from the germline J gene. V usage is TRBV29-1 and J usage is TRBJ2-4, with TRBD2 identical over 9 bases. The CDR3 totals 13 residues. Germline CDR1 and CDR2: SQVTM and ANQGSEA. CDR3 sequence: CSVASPGTSFQYF. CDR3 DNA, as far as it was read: TGCAGCGTTGCTTCCCCCGGGACTAGCTTT.

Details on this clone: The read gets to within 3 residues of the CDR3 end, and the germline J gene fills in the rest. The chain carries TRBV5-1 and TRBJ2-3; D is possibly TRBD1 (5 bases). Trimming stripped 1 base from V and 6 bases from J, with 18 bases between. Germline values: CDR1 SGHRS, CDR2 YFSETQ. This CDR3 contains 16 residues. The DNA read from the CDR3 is TGCGCCAGCAGCTTGCTTTCGGCAGGGAACAGGGATACG. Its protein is CASSLLSAGNRDT. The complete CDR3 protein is CASSLLSAGNRDTQYF.

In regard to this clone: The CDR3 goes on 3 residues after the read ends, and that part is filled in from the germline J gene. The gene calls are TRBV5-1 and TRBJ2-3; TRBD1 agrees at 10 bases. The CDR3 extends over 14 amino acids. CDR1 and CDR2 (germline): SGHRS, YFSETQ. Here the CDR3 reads CASSFGQGGETQYF. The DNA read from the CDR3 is TGCGCCAGCAGCTTCGGACAGGGGGGAGAGACG.

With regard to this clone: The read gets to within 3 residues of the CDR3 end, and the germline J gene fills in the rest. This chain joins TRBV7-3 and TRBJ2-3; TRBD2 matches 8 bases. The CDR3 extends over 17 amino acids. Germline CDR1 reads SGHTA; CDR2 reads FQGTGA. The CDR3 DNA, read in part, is TGTGCCAGCAGCTTATTACGTGGGACTAGGTACCAAGAGACG. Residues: CASSLLRGTRYQET. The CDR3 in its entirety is CASSLLRGTRYQETQYF. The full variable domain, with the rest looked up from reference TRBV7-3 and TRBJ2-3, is GAGVSQTPSNKVTEKGKYVELRCDPISGHTALYWYRQSLGQGPEFLIYFQGTGAADDSGLPNDRFFAVRPEGSVSTLKIQRTERGDSAVYLCASSLLRGTRYQETQYFGPGTRLTVL.

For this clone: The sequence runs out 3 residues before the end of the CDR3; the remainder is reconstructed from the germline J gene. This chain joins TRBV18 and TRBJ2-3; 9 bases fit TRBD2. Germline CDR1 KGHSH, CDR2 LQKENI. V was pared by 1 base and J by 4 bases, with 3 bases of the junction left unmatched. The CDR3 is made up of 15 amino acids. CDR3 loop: CASSPLAGVPDTQYF. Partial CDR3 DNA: TGTGCCAGCTCACCACTAGCGGGAGTACCAGATACG.

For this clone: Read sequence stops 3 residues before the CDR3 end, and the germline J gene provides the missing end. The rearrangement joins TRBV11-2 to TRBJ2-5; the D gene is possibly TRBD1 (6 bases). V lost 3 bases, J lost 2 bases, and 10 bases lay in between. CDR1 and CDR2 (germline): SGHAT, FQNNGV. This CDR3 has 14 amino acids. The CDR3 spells CASSLGAEQETQYF. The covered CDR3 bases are TGTGCCAGCAGCTTGGGGGCAGAGCAAGAGACC. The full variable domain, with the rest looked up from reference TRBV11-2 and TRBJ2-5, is EAGVAQSPRYKIIEKRQSVAFWCNPISGHATLYWYQQILGQGPKLLIQFQNNGVVDDSQLPKDRFSAERLKGVDSTLKIQPAKLEDSAVYLCASSLGAEQETQYFGPGTRLLVL.

This CDR3 reads CASSLLGGATDTQYF. The sequenced part of the CDR3 DNA is TGTGCCAGCAGCTTATTGGGCGGGGCCACAGATACG. The chain links TRBV7-3 to TRBJ2-3; possibly TRBD2 for D (6 bases). The read stops 3 residues short of the end of the CDR3; the missing end is completed from the germline J gene. The CDR3 consists of 15 residues. The germline gives CDR1 SGHTA, CDR2 FQGTGA. V lost 2 bases to trimming and J lost 2 bases, with 11 bases between them.

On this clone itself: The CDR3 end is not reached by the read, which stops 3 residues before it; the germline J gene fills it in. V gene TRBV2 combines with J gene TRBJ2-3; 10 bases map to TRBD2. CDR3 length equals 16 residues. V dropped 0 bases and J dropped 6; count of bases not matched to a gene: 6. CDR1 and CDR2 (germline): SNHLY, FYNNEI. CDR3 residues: CASSEAASGRADTQYF. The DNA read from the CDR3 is TGTGCCAGCAGTGAAGCGGCCAGCGGGAGGGCTGATACG.

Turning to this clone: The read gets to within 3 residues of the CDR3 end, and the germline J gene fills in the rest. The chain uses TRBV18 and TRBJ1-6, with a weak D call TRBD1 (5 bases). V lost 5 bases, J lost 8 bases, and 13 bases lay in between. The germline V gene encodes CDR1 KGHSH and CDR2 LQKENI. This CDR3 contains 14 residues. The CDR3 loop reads CASSSQTADSPLHF. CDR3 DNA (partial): TGTGCCAGCTCATCCCAGACAGCAGATTCACCC.

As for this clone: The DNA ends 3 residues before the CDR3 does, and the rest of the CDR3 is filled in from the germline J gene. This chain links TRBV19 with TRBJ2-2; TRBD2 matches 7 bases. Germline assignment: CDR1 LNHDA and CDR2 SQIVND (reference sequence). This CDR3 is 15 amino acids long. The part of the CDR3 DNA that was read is TGTGCCAGTAGGGACACCCGGGGGACTAATGAAAAG. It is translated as CASRDTRGTNEK. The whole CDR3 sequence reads CASRDTRGTNEKLFF. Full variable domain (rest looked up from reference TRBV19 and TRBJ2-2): DGGITQSPKYLFRKEGQNVTLSCEQNLNHDAMYWYRQDPGQGLRLIYYSQIVNDFQKGDIAEGYSVSREKKESFPLTVTSAQKNPTAFYLCASRDTRGTNEKLFFGEGSRLTVL.

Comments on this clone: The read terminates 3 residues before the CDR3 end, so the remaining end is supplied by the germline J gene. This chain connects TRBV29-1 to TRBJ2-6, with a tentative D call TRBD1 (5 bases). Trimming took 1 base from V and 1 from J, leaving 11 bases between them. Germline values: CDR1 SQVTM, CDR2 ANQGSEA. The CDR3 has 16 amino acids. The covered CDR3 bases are TGCAGCGTTGAAGGCGACAGAAGGTCTGGGGCCAACGTC. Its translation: CSVEGDRRSGANV. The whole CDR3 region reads CSVEGDRRSGANVLTF.

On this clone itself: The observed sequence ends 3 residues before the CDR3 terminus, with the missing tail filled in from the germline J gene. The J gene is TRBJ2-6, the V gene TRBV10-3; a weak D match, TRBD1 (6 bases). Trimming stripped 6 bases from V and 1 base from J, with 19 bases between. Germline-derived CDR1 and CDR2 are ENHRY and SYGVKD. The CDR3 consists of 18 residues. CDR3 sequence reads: CAIRPRQETLSGANVLTF. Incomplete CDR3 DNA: TGTGCCATCAGACCCCGACAGGAGACTCTTTCTGGGGCCAACGTC.

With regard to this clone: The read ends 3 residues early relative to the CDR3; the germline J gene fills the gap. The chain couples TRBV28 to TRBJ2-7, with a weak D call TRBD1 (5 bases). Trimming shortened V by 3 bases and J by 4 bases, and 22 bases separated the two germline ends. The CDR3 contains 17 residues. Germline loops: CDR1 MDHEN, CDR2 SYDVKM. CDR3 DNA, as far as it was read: TGTGCCAGCAGTTTGGGGCGGTGGGGCACTAAGGTTTACGAG. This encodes CASSLGRWGTKVYE. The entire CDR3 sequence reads CASSLGRWGTKVYEQYF. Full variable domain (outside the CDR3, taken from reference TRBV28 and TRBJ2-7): DVKVTQSSRYLVKRTGEKVFLECVQDMDHENMFWYRQDPGLGLRLIYFSYDVKMKEKGDIPEGYSVSREKKERFSLILESASTNQTSMYLCASSLGRWGTKVYEQYFGPGTRLTVT.

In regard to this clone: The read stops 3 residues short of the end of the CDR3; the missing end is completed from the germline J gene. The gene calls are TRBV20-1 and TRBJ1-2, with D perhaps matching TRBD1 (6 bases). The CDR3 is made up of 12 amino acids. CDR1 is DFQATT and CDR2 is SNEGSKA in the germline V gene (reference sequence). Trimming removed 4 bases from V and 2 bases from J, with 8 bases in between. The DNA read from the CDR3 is TGCAGTGCTAACCAGGGGAACTATGGC. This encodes CSANQGNYG. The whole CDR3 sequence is CSANQGNYGYTF.

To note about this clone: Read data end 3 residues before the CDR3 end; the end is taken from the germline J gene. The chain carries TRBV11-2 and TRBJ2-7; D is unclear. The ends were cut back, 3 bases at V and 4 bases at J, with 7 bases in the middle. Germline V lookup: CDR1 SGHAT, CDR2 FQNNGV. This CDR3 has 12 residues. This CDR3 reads CASSFFRYEQYF. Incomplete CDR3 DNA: TGTGCCAGCAGCTTTTTCAGGTACGAG.

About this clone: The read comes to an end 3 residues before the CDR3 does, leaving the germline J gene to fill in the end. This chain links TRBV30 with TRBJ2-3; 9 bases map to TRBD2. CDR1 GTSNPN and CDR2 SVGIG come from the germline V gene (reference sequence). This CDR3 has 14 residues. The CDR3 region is CAWSVGSGSETQYF. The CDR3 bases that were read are TGTGCCTGGAGTGTGGGTAGCGGGAGTGAGACG.

CDR3 amino acids: CASSPREEGGQYF. The DNA read from the CDR3 is TGTGCCAGCTCACCTAGAGAGGAGGGTGGT. The rearrangement uses TRBV18 and TRBJ2-4, with D tentatively TRBD2 (6 bases). The CDR3 goes on 3 residues after the read ends, and that part is filled in from the germline J gene. Germline V gene lookup returns CDR1 KGHSH and CDR2 LQKENI. This CDR3 spans 13 amino acids.